The 6 T cell receptor beta chains below come from one sample, sequenced in a study of cytomegalovirus exposure and HLA in healthy donors (dated by TCRdb to about 2017). Library prep was done by the immunoSEQ multiplex PCR assay. A mixture of 60 forward primers for TCR Vbeta segments and 13 reverse primers for TCR Jbeta segments was used in the multiplex PCR. TCRdb took over this immuneACCESS table, retaining in-frame rearrangements with V and J assigned. Such tables are incomplete; in checked studies, under half of the missing clones stem from an unresolved V gene, and the remainder is unexplained. The sample table holds more than 200,000 clones, of which over 80% were seen once. The ten biggest clones cover 6% of the sample. The specimen sequenced was PBMCs. The receptors shown here come from a man in his forties in good health and CMV-seropositive.

The chain employs TRBV6-1 and TRBJ1-2; no clear D. The CDR3 is 14 residues long. V lost 0 bases and J 4 bases, leaving 9 bases between the germline ends. Looked up from germline, CDR1 is MNHNS and CDR2 is SASEGT. CDR3 sequence (DNA): TGTGCCAGCAGTGAAGCAGGGAGGGTCTATGGCTACACCTTC. It codes for CASSEAGRVYGYTF.

DNA of the CDR3: TGTGCCAGCAGCGTAGGCCCCGGGGGACTAGGGAACACTGAAGCTTTCTTT. Encoded protein: CASSVGPGGLGNTEAFF. The rearrangement links TRBV9 to TRBJ1-1, with a weak D call TRBD1 (5 bases). This CDR3 has 17 residues. From germline, CDR1 is SGDLS and CDR2 YYNGEE. With 0 bases removed from V and 1 base from J, the gap between germline ends came to 16 bases.

The chain is built from TRBV5-1 and TRBJ2-4, with a tentative D call TRBD2 (6 bases). Trimming cost V 0 bases and J 3 bases, with 10 bases left between them. Germline V gene lookup returns CDR1 SGHRS and CDR2 YFSETQ. This CDR3 contains 15 residues. In DNA, the CDR3 is TGCGCCAGCAGCTTGGGGGAGGTGGGCAAAAACATTCAGTACTTC. Translated, it gives CASSLGEVGKNIQYF.

CDR3 nucleotide sequence: TGTGCCATCAGTCAGACAGGGGGGGACCAGCCCCAGCATTTT. This sequence encodes CAISQTGGDQPQHF. V is TRBV10-3 and J is TRBJ1-5, with TRBD1 matching 9 bases. Germline assignment: CDR1 ENHRY and CDR2 SYGVKD. CDR3 length: 14 residues. Unmatched junction bases numbered 6, after V lost 5 bases and J lost 7 bases.

V and J are TRBV18 and TRBJ2-7, with 8 bases fitting TRBD2. Germline V gene sequence: CDR1 KGHSH, CDR2 LQKENI. This CDR3 region has 13 residues. V was clipped by 10 bases and J by 5 bases; unmatched bases: 10. CDR3 sequence: CATTKGLEDEQYV. CDR3 coding DNA: TGTGCCACCACCAAGGGACTAGAAGACGAGCAGTACGTC.

The rearrangement links TRBV7-6 to TRBJ2-3; 11 bases align to TRBD2. CDR3 size: 19 residues. Germline loops: CDR1 SGHVS, CDR2 FNYEAQ. V lost 5 bases and J lost 0; bases outside the gene matches: 13. The CDR3 here is CASSLLAGTSGYSTDTQYF. CDR3 nucleotides: TGTGCCAGCAGCCTTTTGGCCGGGACTAGCGGATATAGCACAGATACGCAGTATTTT.